This record concerns one T cell receptor beta chain sequence. These data come from a study of cytomegalovirus exposure and HLA in healthy donors. V gave up 5 bases and J gave up 2 bases, with 10 bases separating them. The germline V gene has CDR1 LNHNV and CDR2 YYDKDF (reference sequence). This CDR3 has 13 amino acids. PCR involved 60 Vbeta and 13 Jbeta primers. TCRdb's copy holds only in-frame clones and misses some; the assay was immunoSEQ multiplex PCR. The data contain fewer than 120,000 clones, approximately 86% of them seen just once; the ten biggest clones take up 1.5% to 2%. This TCR derives from a middle-aged man in good health and CMV-seronegative. The rearrangement uses TRBV15 and TRBJ2-7; no clear D. The sequenced sample consisted of PBMCs. In nucleotides, the CDR3 is TGTGCCACCAGCGTTGCTCCGGCCTACGAGCAGTACTTC. Its protein product is CATSVAPAYEQYF. The whole variable domain, filled in from reference TRBV15 and TRBJ2-7, reads DAMVIQNPRYQVTQFGKPVTLSCSQTLNHNVMYWYQQKSSQAPKLLFHYYDKDFNNEADTPDNFQSRRPNTSFCFLDIRSPGLGDTAMYLCATSVAPAYEQYFGPGTRLTVT.